Listed here are 12 T cell receptor beta chains from one sample, sequenced in a study of metastatic and nonmetastatic thyroid tumors. TCRdb reprocessed the PCR reads using MiXCR. The sample includes approximately 23,000 clones, roughly 23% of them seen just once. No patient received treatment before thyroid surgery. The specimen sequenced was blood. The receptors were gathered from a male donor with papillary thyroid cancer or a benign thyroid nodule (not recorded which). Some clones in this sample may be carry-over from other donors' samples.

This clone was recorded at least ten times. This chain uses TRBV24-1 with TRBJ2-1; 12 bases fit TRBD1. J lost 1 base, V lost 0 bases, and 6 bases had no gene match. CDR1 is KGHDR, CDR2 SFDVKD, per germline. This CDR3 comprises 19 residues. DNA for the CDR3: TGTGCCACCAGTGATTTGAGGGGACAGGGGGCGAGTTCCTACAATGAGCAGTTCTTC. It codes for CATSDLRGQGASSYNEQFF.

This clone was seen a few times. Possible read error: a much larger clone is one base away. The chain recombines TRBV14 with TRBJ2-1, with TRBD1 matching over 12 bases. Germline V gene sequence: CDR1 SGHDN, CDR2 FVKESK. The CDR3 sequence is 16 residues long. The J segment lost 12 bases and the V segment lost 6 bases, leaving 15 bases of the junction unmatched. This CDR3 is CASRRPGQGARTPQFF. The CDR3 DNA follows: TGTGCCAGCAGACGGCCGGGACAGGGGGCGCGAACACCGCAGTTCTTC.

The J gene is TRBJ2-1, the V gene TRBV6-1; possibly TRBD2 for D (6 bases). Trimming removed 6 bases from V and 4 bases from J, with 16 bases in between. Germline loops: CDR1 MNHNS, CDR2 SASEGT. The CDR3 is made up of 15 amino acids. The CDR3 DNA reads TGTGCCAGCAGCCAGGGACTCCCCAAATACAATGAGCAGTTCTTC. It encodes CASSQGLPKYNEQFF.

The rearrangement links TRBV20-1 to TRBJ2-5, with 7 bases fitting TRBD2. V was clipped by 0 bases and J by 5 bases; unmatched bases: 15. The germline V gene encodes CDR1 DFQATT and CDR2 SNEGSKA (reference sequence). The CDR3 covers 17 residues. CDR3 protein: CSARDLMSLAEGETQYF. The DNA of the CDR3 is TGCAGTGCTAGAGATCTAATGAGTCTAGCGGAGGGGGAGACCCAGTACTTC.

This clone occurred many times. V gene TRBV28 combines with J gene TRBJ2-1; D unresolved. V lost 7 bases, J lost 3 bases, and 4 bases lay in between. The CDR3 sequence is 11 residues long. Per germline, CDR1 MDHEN and CDR2 SYDVKM. This CDR3 is CASTGYNEQFF. The CDR3 DNA reads as TGTGCCAGCACGGGCTACAATGAGCAGTTCTTC. The full variable domain, its missing parts supplied by reference TRBV28 and TRBJ2-1, is DVKVTQSSRYLVKRTGEKVFLECVQDMDHENMFWYRQDPGLGLRLIYFSYDVKMKEKGDIPEGYSVSREKKERFSLILESASTNQTSMYLCASTGYNEQFFGPGTRLTVL.

The chain uses TRBV28 and TRBJ2-7; tentative D call: TRBD1 (6 bases). Trimming cost V 7 bases and J 5 bases, with 12 bases left between them. CDR3 size: 12 residues. CDR1 and CDR2 (germline): MDHEN, SYDVKM. The CDR3 sequence is CASKVGANEQYF. The CDR3 region has the DNA TGTGCCAGCAAAGTGGGGGCGAACGAGCAGTACTTC.

This clone was seen many times. This sequence joins TRBV12-3 or TRBV12-4 and TRBJ2-2; TRBD1 agrees at 7 bases. Trimming removed 2 bases from V and 7 bases from J; junction bases left unmatched: 7. The CDR3 loop spans 15 amino acids. CDR3 nucleotides: TGTGCCAGCAGTTTAACCCGACAGGGCGTCGGGGAGCTGTTTTTT. The encoded protein is CASSLTRQGVGELFF.

The J gene is TRBJ2-1, the V gene TRBV28; no clear D. Germline lookup yields CDR1 MDHEN and CDR2 SYDVKM. This CDR3 has 11 residues. V was clipped by 8 bases and J by 7 bases, with 9 bases between them. The CDR3: CASQLVNEQFF. The DNA for the CDR3 is TGTGCCAGCCAGTTAGTTAATGAGCAGTTCTTC.

The genes are TRBV4-2 and TRBJ2-2, with D perhaps being TRBD1 or TRBD2 (5 bases each). Between the trimmed V and J ends, which lost 4 bases and 4 bases, there was a span of 22 bases. The length of the CDR3 is 18 residues. In germline, CDR1 is LGHNA, CDR2 YNFKEQ. The CDR3 bases are TGTGCCAGCAGCCCCCCGGGGTCAGGGAACCTTCCCACCGGGGAGCTGTTTTTT. Translating gives CASSPPGSGNLPTGELFF.

The chain has TRBV11-3 and TRBJ2-2; D is uncertain. The CDR3 spans 13 residues. Trimming removed 1 base at V and 5 bases at J, with 5 bases between. CDR1 and CDR2 from the germline V gene are SGHNT and YENEEA. CDR3 protein: CASSLVPTGELFF. CDR3 coding DNA: TGTGCCAGCAGCTTAGTGCCTACCGGGGAGCTGTTTTTT.

V is TRBV28 and J is TRBJ1-1; D remains ambiguous. This CDR3 spans 13 amino acids. Germline V lookup: CDR1 MDHEN, CDR2 SYDVKM. Deletions cut 4 bases from V and 8 bases from J, with 14 bases between. CDR3 coding DNA: TGTGCCAGCAGTTCCCAGACACCCAGCGAAGCTTTCTTT. It specifies CASSSQTPSEAFF.

A note on this clone: A read error may explain this, as a much larger clone is one base away. The same CDR3 can be traced to other DNA sequences in this sample. V gene TRBV20-1 combines with J gene TRBJ2-1; D is uncertain. Trimming stripped 3 bases from V and 9 bases from J, with 9 bases between. The CDR3 loop spans 11 amino acids. Germline V gene sequence: CDR1 DFQATT, CDR2 SNEGSKA (reference sequence). The CDR3 region has the DNA TGCAGTGCTAGGATAGGTCTTGAGCAGTTCTTC. Translating gives CSARIGLEQFF.